This T cell receptor (beta chain) was identified during a study of cytomegalovirus exposure and HLA in healthy donors. Background on the study: The study's early data release held about 85 million unique TCRs from HLA-typed donors.

60 Vbeta and 13 Jbeta primers were used in PCR. Profiling relied on immunoSEQ multiplex PCR, and the TCRdb table lists in-frame clones only, not all of them. The profile shows 110,000 to 150,000 clones, about 81% of them singletons. CDR1 and CDR2 from the germline V gene are SGHVS and FQNEAQ. The trim removed 7 bases at V and 6 bases at J, leaving 12 bases unmatched. This CDR3 spans 15 amino acids. The sample was PBMCs. This sequence originates from a man between 25 and 39 years old in good health and CMV-seronegative. V gene TRBV7-8 combines with J gene TRBJ2-1; 7 bases agree with TRBD2. The DNA of the CDR3 is TGTGCCAGCACCCTTGGGGGGGTGAGGGTCAATGAGCAGTTCTTC. It codes for CASTLGGVRVNEQFF.